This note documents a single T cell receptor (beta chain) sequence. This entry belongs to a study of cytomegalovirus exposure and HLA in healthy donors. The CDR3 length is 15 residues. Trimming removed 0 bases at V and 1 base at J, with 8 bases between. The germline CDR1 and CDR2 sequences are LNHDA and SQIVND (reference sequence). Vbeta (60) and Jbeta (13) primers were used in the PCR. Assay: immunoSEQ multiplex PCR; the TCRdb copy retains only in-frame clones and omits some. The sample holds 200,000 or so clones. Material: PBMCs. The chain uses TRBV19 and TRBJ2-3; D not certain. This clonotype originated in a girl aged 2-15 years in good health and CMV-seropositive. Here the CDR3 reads CASSIDLAGTDTQYF. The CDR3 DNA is TGTGCCAGTAGTATAGATCTGGCGGGCACAGATACGCAGTATTTT.